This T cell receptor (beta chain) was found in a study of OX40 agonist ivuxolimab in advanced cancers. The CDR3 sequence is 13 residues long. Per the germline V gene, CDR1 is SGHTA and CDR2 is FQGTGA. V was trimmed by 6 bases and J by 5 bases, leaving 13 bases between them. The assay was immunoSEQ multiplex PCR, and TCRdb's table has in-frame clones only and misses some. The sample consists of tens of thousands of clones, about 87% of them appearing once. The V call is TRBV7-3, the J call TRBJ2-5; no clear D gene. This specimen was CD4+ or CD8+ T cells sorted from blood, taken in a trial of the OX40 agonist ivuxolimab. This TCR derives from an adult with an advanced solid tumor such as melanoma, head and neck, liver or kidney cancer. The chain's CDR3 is CASSPSHGETQYF. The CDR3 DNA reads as TGTGCCAGCAGTCCCTCCCACGGCGAGACCCAGTACTTC.